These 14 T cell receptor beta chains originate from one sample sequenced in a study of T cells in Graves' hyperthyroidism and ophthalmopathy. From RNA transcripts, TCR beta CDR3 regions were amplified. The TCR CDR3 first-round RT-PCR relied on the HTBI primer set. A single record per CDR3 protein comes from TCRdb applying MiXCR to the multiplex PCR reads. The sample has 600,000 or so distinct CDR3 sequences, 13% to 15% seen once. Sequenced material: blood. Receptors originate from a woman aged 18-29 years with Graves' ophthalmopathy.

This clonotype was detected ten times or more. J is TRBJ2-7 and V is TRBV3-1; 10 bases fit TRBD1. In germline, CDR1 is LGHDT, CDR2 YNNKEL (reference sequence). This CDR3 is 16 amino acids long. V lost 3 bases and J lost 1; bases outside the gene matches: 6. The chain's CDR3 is CASSHDPGQGSYEQYF. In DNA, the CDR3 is TGTGCCAGCAGCCATGATCCGGGACAGGGGTCCTACGAGCAGTACTTC.

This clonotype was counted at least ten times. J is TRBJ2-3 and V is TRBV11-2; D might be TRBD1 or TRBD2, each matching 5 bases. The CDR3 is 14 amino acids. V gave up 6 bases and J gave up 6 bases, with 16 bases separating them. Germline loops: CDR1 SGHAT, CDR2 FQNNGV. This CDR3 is CASRPTGTLDTQYF. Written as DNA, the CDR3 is TGTGCCAGCAGGCCCACCGGGACGCTTGATACGCAGTATTTT.

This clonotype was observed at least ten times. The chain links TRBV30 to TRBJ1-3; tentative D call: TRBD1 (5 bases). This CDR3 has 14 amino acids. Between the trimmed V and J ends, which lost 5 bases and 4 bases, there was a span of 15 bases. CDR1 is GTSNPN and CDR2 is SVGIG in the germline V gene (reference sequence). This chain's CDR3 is CAWDDSFEGNTIYF. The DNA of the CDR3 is TGTGCCTGGGATGACAGCTTCGAAGGAAACACCATATATTTT.

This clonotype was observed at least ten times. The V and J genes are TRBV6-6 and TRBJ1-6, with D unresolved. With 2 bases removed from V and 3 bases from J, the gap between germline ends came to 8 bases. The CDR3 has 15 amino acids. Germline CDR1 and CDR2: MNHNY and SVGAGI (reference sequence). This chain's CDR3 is CASSYEHYYNSPLHF. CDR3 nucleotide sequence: TGTGCCAGCAGTTACGAGCACTACTATAATTCACCCCTCCACTTT.

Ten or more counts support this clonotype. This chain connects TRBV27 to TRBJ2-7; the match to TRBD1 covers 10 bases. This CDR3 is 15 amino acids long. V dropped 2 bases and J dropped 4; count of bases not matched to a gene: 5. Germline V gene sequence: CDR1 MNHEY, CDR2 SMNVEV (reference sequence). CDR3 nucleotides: TGTGCCAGCAGTTTAGAGGACAGGGGGGCGTACGAGCAGTACTTC. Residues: CASSLEDRGAYEQYF.

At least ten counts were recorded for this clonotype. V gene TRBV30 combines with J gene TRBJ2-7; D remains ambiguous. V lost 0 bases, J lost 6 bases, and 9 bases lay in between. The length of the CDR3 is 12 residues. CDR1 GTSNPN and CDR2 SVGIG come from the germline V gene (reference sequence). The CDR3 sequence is CAWSVLAGEQYF. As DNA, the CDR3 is TGTGCCTGGAGTGTACTCGCTGGCGAGCAGTACTTC.

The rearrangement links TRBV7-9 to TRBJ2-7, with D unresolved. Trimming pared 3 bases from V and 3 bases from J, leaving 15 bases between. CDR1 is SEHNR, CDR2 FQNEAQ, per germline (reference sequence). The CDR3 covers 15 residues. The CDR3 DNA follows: TGTGCCAGCAGCTTGGTCGAGTTTCGGGTCTACGAGCAGTACTTC. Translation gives CASSLVEFRVYEQYF.

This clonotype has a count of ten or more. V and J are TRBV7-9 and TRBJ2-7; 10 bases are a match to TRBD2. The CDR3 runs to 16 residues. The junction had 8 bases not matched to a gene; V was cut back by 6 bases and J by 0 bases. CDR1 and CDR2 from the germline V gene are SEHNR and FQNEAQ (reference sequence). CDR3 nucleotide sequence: TGTGCCAGCAGTCGAGGGGCTAGCGGGAGCTCCTACGAGCAGTACTTC. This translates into CASSRGASGSSYEQYF. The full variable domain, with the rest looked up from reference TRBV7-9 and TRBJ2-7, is DTGVSQNPRHKITKRGQNVTFRCDPISEHNRLYWYRQTLGQGPEFLTYFQNEAQLEKSRLLSDRFSAERPKGSFSTLEIQRTEQGDSAMYLCASSRGASGSSYEQYFGPGTRLTVT.

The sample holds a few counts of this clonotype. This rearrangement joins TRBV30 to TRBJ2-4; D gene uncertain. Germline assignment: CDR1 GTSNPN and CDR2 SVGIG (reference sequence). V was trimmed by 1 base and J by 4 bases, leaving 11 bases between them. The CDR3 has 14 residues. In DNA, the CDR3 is TGTGCCTGGAGTGAAGGCGGCCTAAAAAACATTCAGTACTTC. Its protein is CAWSEGGLKNIQYF. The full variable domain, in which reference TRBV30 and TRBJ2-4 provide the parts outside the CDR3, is SQTIHQWPATLVQPVGSPLSLECTVEGTSNPNLYWYRQAAGRGLQLLFYSVGIGQISSEVPQNLSASRPQDRQFILSSKKLLLSDSGFYLCAWSEGGLKNIQYFGAGTRLSVL.

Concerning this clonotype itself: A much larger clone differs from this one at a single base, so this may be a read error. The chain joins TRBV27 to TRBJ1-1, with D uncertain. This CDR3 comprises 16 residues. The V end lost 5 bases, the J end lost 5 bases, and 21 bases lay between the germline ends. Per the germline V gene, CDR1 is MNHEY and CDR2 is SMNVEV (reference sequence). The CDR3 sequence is CASSPTRKRLGTEAFF. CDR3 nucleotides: TGTGCCAGCAGTCCGACACGGAAACGGCTCGGGACTGAAGCTTTCTTT.

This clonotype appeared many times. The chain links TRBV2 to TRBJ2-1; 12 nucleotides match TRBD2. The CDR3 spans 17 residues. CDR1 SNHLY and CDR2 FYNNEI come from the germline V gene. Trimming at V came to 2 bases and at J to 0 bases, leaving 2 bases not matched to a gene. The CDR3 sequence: CASSELAGGSSYNEQFF. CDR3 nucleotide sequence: TGTGCCAGCAGTGAACTAGCGGGAGGGAGCTCCTACAATGAGCAGTTCTTC. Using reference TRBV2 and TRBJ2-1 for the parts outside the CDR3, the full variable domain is EPEVTQTPSHQVTQMGQEVILRCVPISNHLYFYWYRQILGQKVEFLVSFYNNEISEKSEIFDDQFSVERPDGSNFTLKIRSTKLEDSAMYFCASSELAGGSSYNEQFFGPGTRLTVL.

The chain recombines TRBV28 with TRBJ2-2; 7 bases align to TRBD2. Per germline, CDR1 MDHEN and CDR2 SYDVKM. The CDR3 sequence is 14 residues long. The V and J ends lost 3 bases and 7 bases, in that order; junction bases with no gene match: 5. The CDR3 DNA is TGTGCCAGCAGTTTCCCTGGCGGGAGCGGGGAGCTGTTTTTT. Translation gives CASSFPGGSGELFF. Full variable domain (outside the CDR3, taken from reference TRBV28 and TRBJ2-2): DVKVTQSSRYLVKRTGEKVFLECVQDMDHENMFWYRQDPGLGLRLIYFSYDVKMKEKGDIPEGYSVSREKKERFSLILESASTNQTSMYLCASSFPGGSGELFFGEGSRLTVL.

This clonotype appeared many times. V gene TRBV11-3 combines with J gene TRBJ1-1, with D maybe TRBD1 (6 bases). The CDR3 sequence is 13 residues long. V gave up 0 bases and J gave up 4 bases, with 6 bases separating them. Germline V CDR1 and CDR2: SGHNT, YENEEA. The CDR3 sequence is CASSLEQGTEAFF. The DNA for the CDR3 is TGTGCCAGCAGCTTAGAACAGGGCACTGAAGCTTTCTTT.

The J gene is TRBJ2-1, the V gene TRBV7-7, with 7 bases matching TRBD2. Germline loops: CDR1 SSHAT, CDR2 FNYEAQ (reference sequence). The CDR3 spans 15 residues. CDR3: CASPWGGGWVNEQFF. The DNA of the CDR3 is TGTGCTAGCCCATGGGGGGGAGGGTGGGTGAATGAGCAGTTCTTC. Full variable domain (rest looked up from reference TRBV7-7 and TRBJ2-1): GAGVSQSPRYKVTKRGQDVTLRCDPISSHATLYWYQQALGQGPEFLTYFNYEAQPDKSGLPSDRFSAERPEGSISTLTIQRTEQRDSAMYRCASPWGGGWVNEQFFGPGTRLTVL.